The present T cell receptor (beta chain) was sequenced within a study of blood T cells in healthy people across ages. Study-level points and caveats: PBMCs went unsorted, and a conclusive naive versus antigen-experienced comparison was therefore prevented.

On this clonotype: Its antigen remains unknown.

Combining a sample-barcoded 5' primer with a J-beta primer mix, a second PCR ran for roughly 7 to 12 cycles. Any given sample supplied a minimum of 3 million CDR3-containing paired-end reads. In TCRdb, the 5' RACE reads were re-called with MiXCR into one record per CDR3 protein. The sample consists of about 1.5 million distinct CDR3 sequences, around 40% of them appearing once. V gave up 3 bases and J gave up 3 bases; unmatched junction bases: 6. Germline values: CDR1 SGHRS, CDR2 YFSETQ. This CDR3 is built from 16 residues. The source is a woman aged 18-30 years in good health. The sequencing sample was made of blood. The genes are TRBV5-1 and TRBJ2-2, with 9 bases matching TRBD1. CDR3 amino acids: CASSSLTGGYTGELFF. As DNA, the CDR3 is TGCGCCAGCAGCTCTCTGACAGGGGGTTACACCGGGGAGCTGTTTTTT.